This T cell receptor beta chain was sequenced in a study of blood T cell repertoires in COVID-19. Across the whole study: Both acute and convalescent COVID-19 samples were obtained from the United States, Italy and Spain.

Clones were sequenced by immunoSEQ multiplex PCR, and TCRdb holds only the in-frame ones, with some missing. Here the sample spans about 230,000 clones, roughly 88% being singletons. Germline lookup yields CDR1 MDHEN and CDR2 SYDVKM. V gave up 6 bases and J gave up 8 bases; unmatched junction bases: 9. CDR3 size: 14 residues. The TCR comes from a man aged 40-50 years who had recovered from COVID-19. The chain carries TRBV28 and TRBJ1-3, with 8 bases fitting TRBD1. Sequenced: peripheral blood. In DNA, the CDR3 is TGTGCCAGCAGCCCCAGGGGGCAGGAGGACACCATATATTTT. Translating gives CASSPRGQEDTIYF.